These 12 T cell receptor beta chains came from one sample sequenced in a study of shared clonotypes between healthy human individuals (dated by TCRdb to 2019 to 2021). Library creation used the immunoSEQ multiplex PCR assay. This is the immuneACCESS table as TCRdb keeps it, with only in-frame sequences that have V and J called. A part of the clones is gone; compared with another copy, unresolved V genes explain less than half, and the rest is unexplained. This sample has approximately 1,000,000 clones in its table, and about 84% of those were observed once. Around 0.47% of the sample is in the top ten clones. The specimen was memory CD4+ T cells from PBMCs. The cell subset or site label for this specimen denotes: CD45RA-negative fraction. These receptors all come from a man aged 18 to 29 in good health. Some clones in this sample may be carry-over from other donors' samples.

In this sample, this clone turned up once. This rearrangement joins TRBV27 to TRBJ1-5; TRBD1 is a possible D gene (6 bases). The CDR3 loop spans 13 amino acids. Germline V gene lookup returns CDR1 MNHEY and CDR2 SMNVEV (reference sequence). Trimming shortened V by 2 bases and J by 9 bases, and 11 bases separated the two germline ends. The CDR3 spells CASSLKGGWPQHF. For the CDR3, the DNA is TGTGCCAGCAGTTTAAAGGGGGGATGGCCCCAGCATTTT.

The J gene is TRBJ2-3, the V gene TRBV7-3; D gene ambiguous. The CDR3 extends over 14 amino acids. V shed 8 bases and J shed 6 bases, with 18 bases lying between them. In germline, CDR1 is SGHTA, CDR2 FQGTGA. The CDR3 loop reads CASLLPEPIDTQYF. The DNA of the CDR3 is TGTGCCAGCTTATTACCTGAGCCCATCGATACGCAGTATTTT.

The chain has TRBV7-2 and TRBJ2-3; D is unclear. V lost 3 bases and J 4 bases, leaving 11 bases between the germline ends. This CDR3 has 14 amino acids. CDR1 is SGHTA and CDR2 is FQGNSA in the germline V gene. The CDR3 loop reads CASSFGRVSDTQYF. DNA for the CDR3: TGTGCCAGCAGCTTCGGACGGGTCTCAGATACGCAGTATTTT.

The chain joins TRBV10-3 to TRBJ2-1; 9 bases line up with TRBD2. The CDR3 has 15 residues. The germline gives CDR1 ENHRY, CDR2 SYGVKD. Trimming removed 2 bases from V and 6 bases from J; junction bases left unmatched: 5. This CDR3 is CAISEALAGSNEQFF. The CDR3 DNA follows: TGTGCCATCAGTGAGGCGCTAGCGGGAAGCAATGAGCAGTTCTTC.

The chain uses TRBV9 and TRBJ2-2; D not certain. Trimming took off 2 bases at V and 0 bases at J, with 11 bases between the two ends. This CDR3 comprises 16 residues. The germline V gene encodes CDR1 SGDLS and CDR2 YYNGEE. The CDR3 spells CASSVSFTTNTGELFF. The CDR3 region has the DNA TGTGCCAGCAGCGTTTCCTTTACTACGAACACCGGGGAGCTGTTTTTT.

The V call is TRBV30, the J call TRBJ1-2; D unresolved. The germline V gene encodes CDR1 GTSNPN and CDR2 SVGIG (reference sequence). Trimming took off 4 bases at V and 1 base at J, with 7 bases between the two ends. The CDR3 length is 12 residues. This CDR3 reads CAWNVDNYGYTF. The DNA of the CDR3 is TGTGCCTGGAATGTCGATAACTATGGCTACACCTTC.

The CDR3 DNA is TGTGCCAGCAGCTTTGCGGGACTATCCGTCAATGAGCAGTTCTTC. Encoded protein: CASSFAGLSVNEQFF. The rearrangement uses TRBV7-2 and TRBJ2-1, with 7 bases aligning to TRBD2. V dropped 3 bases and J dropped 6; count of bases not matched to a gene: 8. The CDR3 is 15 residues long. Germline V gene lookup returns CDR1 SGHTA and CDR2 FQGNSA.

For the CDR3, the DNA is TGTGCCAGCAGCTTATGGCAGGACCCTGGAAACACCATATATTTT. Protein sequence: CASSLWQDPGNTIYF. J is TRBJ1-3 and V is TRBV7-9, with D hard to call. The CDR3 is 15 residues long. Trimming pared 2 bases from V and 2 bases from J, leaving 10 bases between. Per the germline V gene, CDR1 is SEHNR and CDR2 is FQNEAQ (reference sequence).

V gene TRBV28 combines with J gene TRBJ2-7, with D unresolved. Germline assignment: CDR1 MDHEN and CDR2 SYDVKM. This CDR3 is built from 13 residues. With 3 bases removed from V and 5 bases from J, the gap between germline ends came to 11 bases. CDR3 amino acids: CASSLSTPNEQYF. Here the CDR3 DNA reads TGTGCCAGCAGTTTGAGCACACCCAACGAGCAGTACTTC.

As concerns this clone: The sample carries other DNA sequences with the same CDR3. The chain links TRBV6-1 to TRBJ1-5; D ambiguous. This CDR3 is built from 11 residues. The germline V and J ends were trimmed by 4 bases and 6 bases, with 4 bases remaining between them. The germline V gene encodes CDR1 MNHNS and CDR2 SASEGT. CDR3 sequence (DNA): TGTGCCAGCAGTGTGAGTCAGCCCCAGCATTTT. Translated: CASSVSQPQHF.

The chain carries TRBV28 and TRBJ1-2; D gene ambiguous. Germline V gene data show CDR1 as MDHEN and CDR2 as SYDVKM. The CDR3 runs to 14 residues. V lost 6 bases, J lost 3 bases, and 14 bases lay in between. Written as DNA, the CDR3 is TGTGCCAGCAGGGCTCCGGGGATCGACTATGGCTACACCTTC. It encodes CASRAPGIDYGYTF.

V is TRBV7-9 and J is TRBJ2-7; D perhaps matches TRBD2 (5 bases). The CDR3 runs 12 residues. Trimming pared 5 bases from V and 4 bases from J, leaving 9 bases between. Germline V gene lookup returns CDR1 SEHNR and CDR2 FQNEAQ (reference sequence). CDR3 protein: CASSMSGYEQYF. In DNA form, the CDR3 reads TGTGCCAGCAGCATGTCGGGGTACGAGCAGTACTTC.